This TCR beta chain was retrieved from a study of blood T cell repertoires in COVID-19. The ends were cut back, 5 bases at V and 6 bases at J, with 15 bases in the middle. The CDR3 is 14 residues long. Germline CDR1 and CDR2: SGHVS and FQNEAQ. The repertoire was sequenced with immunoSEQ multiplex PCR; TCRdb's copy has only in-frame clones and lacks some. The data contain 95,000 to 110,000 clones, roughly 84% of them seen just once; the ten biggest clones take up about 4%. The material sequenced was peripheral blood. This clonotype was sampled from a human donor in a cohort sampled during active COVID-19. This chain uses TRBV7-8 with TRBJ2-3, with D uncertain. The CDR3 reads CASSLQPGSDTQYF. CDR3 in DNA: TGTGCCAGCAGCCTACAGCCCGGCTCTGATACGCAGTATTTT.